Sequencing of this T cell receptor gamma chain was carried out in a study of Vδ1+ human thymocytes. CDR3 size: 16 residues. Germline values: CDR1 EGSTGY, CDR2 YDSYTSSV. RNA was extracted from the cells and then reverse transcribed. Pooled V-gene forward primers with one constant-region reverse primer generated the CDR3 amplicons by multiplex PCR. TCRdb reprocessed the multiplex PCR reads through CATT. The repertoire holds about 22,000 gamma-chain clones, with roughly 13% as singletons. As concerns this clone: Its antigen is as yet unknown. One end of the junction varies from germline; a read error may be responsible.

Alphabeta T cells were depleted, then CD3+ Vdelta1+ Vdelta2- thymocytes were FACS-sorted. Regarding the study as a whole: Highly polyclonal TRG and TRD repertoires with Gaussian CDR3 length distributions appeared in thymus.

The J gene is TRGJP2, the V gene TRGV4. The sample comprised Vdelta1+ gamma-delta thymocytes from the thymus. This sample's subset: FACS-sorted CD3+ TCRalphabeta- TCRVdelta1+ TCRVdelta2- thymocytes. This receptor was taken from a child less than two years old who had congenital heart surgery. This CDR3 is CATWNGGYSSDWTKTF. In nucleotides, the CDR3 is TGTGCCACCTGGAATGGAGGGTATAGTAGTGATTGGACCAAGACGTTT.